The rows below give T cell receptor beta chains drawn from one sample of a study of T-cell memory formation after mild COVID-19. A single record per CDR3 protein comes from TCRdb applying MiXCR to the 5' RACE reads. The repertoire holds 200,000 to 250,000 distinct CDR3 sequences, with roughly 30% as singletons. The sequenced sample was PBMCs or a T cell subset sorted from them (not recorded which). These receptors all come from an adult woman who had mild COVID-19 (a few samples of this study predate the infection). Cell type and time point are not known. CDR3s include the opening cysteine and the closing phenylalanine or tryptophan. Each record gives: clone size, D gene, J gene, V gene, CDR3 DNA, CDR3 protein. D genes are given only for firm matches. Clone sizes are given selectively: once, few, many, or a class where the clone is expanded.

once . TRBJ2-5 TRBV25-1 TGTGCCAGCAGTGAATGGTCAAGCCGACAAGAGACCCAGTACTTC CASSEWSSRQETQYF
few . TRBJ2-5 TRBV3-1 TGTGCCAGCAGCCAAGCGGCAGTAGTGGAGACCCAGTACTTC CASSQAAVVETQYF
. . TRBJ1-2 TRBV6-5 TGTGCCACTAATTCCAGGGGTAGGAACTATGGCTACACCTTC CATNSRGRNYGYTF
. . TRBJ1-1 TRBV6-5 TGTGCCAGCAGCTCCGGGGCCCCTGACACTGAAGCTTTCTTT CASSSGAPDTEAFF
. . TRBJ1-2 TRBV13 TGTGCCAGCAGCCACGGGACATTAAACTATGGCTACACCTTC CASSHGTLNYGYTF
. . TRBJ2-1 TRBV3-1 TGTGCCAGCAGCCAAAGGGGGGGCTCCTACAATGAGCAGTTCTTC CASSQRGGSYNEQFF
. . TRBJ1-5 TRBV19 TGTGCCAGTAGTTATATAGACCAGCCCCAGCATTTT CASSYIDQPQHF
few . TRBJ1-1 TRBV29-1 TGCAGCGTTCTGACAGAGAACACTGAAGCTTTCTTT CSVLTENTEAFF
. . TRBJ2-5 TRBV9 TGTGCCAGCAGCGAGGGGGGAACAGAGACCCAGTACTTC CASSEGGTETQYF
few TRBD2 TRBJ2-1 TRBV7-8 TGTGCCAGCAAAAAAGGGACTAGCACCCATGAGCAGTTCTTC CASKKGTSTHEQFF
. . TRBJ1-2 TRBV12-3/TRBV12-4 TGTGCCAGCAGTTCACCCGCGAGAGCCTATGGCTACACCTTC CASSSPARAYGYTF
. TRBD2 TRBJ2-1 TRBV7-2 TGTGCCAGCAACCTCTTGGGTAGCGGGATTGATGAGCAGTTCTTC CASNLLGSGIDEQFF
. . TRBJ2-1 TRBV12-3/TRBV12-4 TGTGCCAGCAGCTCCGACGGGACACCTCACAATGAGCAGTTCTTC CASSSDGTPHNEQFF
few TRBD2 TRBJ2-2 TRBV11-3 TGTGCCAGCAGCTTCGCCGGACTAGCGGGAGGGCCGAACACCGGGGAGCTGTTTTTT CASSFAGLAGGPNTGELFF
few . TRBJ2-3 TRBV15 TGTGCCACCAGCAGCCCGCGAGGGACTGCTGGCACAGATACGCAGTATTTT CATSSPRGTAGTDTQYF
. . TRBJ2-5 TRBV7-3 TGTGCCAGCAGCCCGGACTCCCTACAGACCCAGTACTTC CASSPDSLQTQYF
few TRBD2 TRBJ2-1 TRBV5-1 TGCGCCAGCAGCTTGCCGGGGACTAGACCCACGAATGAGCAGTTCTTC CASSLPGTRPTNEQFF
few TRBD1 TRBJ2-3 TRBV7-9 TGTGCCAGCAAGACAGGGGGGGATACGCAGTATTTT CASKTGGDTQYF
once . TRBJ2-5 TRBV3-1 TGTGCCAGCAGCCAGATGACTAGTAAGCCAGAGACCCAGTGCTTC CASSQMTSKPETQCF
few . TRBJ2-1 TRBV5-5 TGTGCCAGCAGCCAGGGGCTAGGCTCCTACAATGAGCAGTTCTTC CASSQGLGSYNEQFF
. . TRBJ2-1 TRBV12-3/TRBV12-4 TGTGCCAGCAGTTTACCCGGGGCGCCCCGCTCCTACAATGAGCAGTTCTTC CASSLPGAPRSYNEQFF
few TRBD1 TRBJ1-2 TRBV5-1 TGCGCCAGCAGAGCAGTGGGACAGAGATATGGCTACACCTTC CASRAVGQRYGYTF
few . TRBJ2-5 TRBV25-1 TGTGCCAGCAGTGAACGGGCGGGGCCGGAGACCCAGTACTTC CASSERAGPETQYF
few . TRBJ1-6 TRBV12-3/TRBV12-4 TGTGCCAGCAGCCGGACAGAAACCCGGAATTCACCCCTCCACTTT CASSRTETRNSPLHF
. TRBD2 TRBJ2-1 TRBV6-4 TGTGCCAGCAGTGATAGGTCTAGCGGAAGCAATGAGCAGTTCTTC CASSDRSSGSNEQFF
. . TRBJ2-1 TRBV12-3/TRBV12-4 TGTGCCAGCACCCTTTTTCGGGGCAGCTCCTACAATGAGCAGTTCTTC CASTLFRGSSYNEQFF
. . TRBJ2-2 TRBV20-1 TGCAGTGCTAGAGGACCTTTTGGGACATCCAACACCGGGGAGCTGTTTTTT CSARGPFGTSNTGELFF